This T cell receptor beta chain was captured in a study of blood T cell repertoires in COVID-19. V was clipped by 5 bases and J by 2 bases, with 10 bases between them. This CDR3 contains 13 residues. Germline CDR1 reads MNHEY; CDR2 reads SVGEGT. The method was immunoSEQ multiplex PCR; TCRdb's version includes in-frame clones alone and lacks a portion of them. The sample carries some 300,000 clones, around 87% recorded once. The receptor was isolated from a woman between 40 and 55 years old with COVID-19, enrolled during active disease. This chain links TRBV6-2 or TRBV6-3 with TRBJ2-7; D unclear. Input material: peripheral blood. The CDR3 reads CASSPRSPYEQYF. In DNA, the CDR3 is TGTGCCAGCAGTCCCCGAAGCCCCTACGAGCAGTACTTC.